The entry below gives a single TCR beta chain sequence along with its context. This sample is part of a study of blood T cell repertoires in COVID-19. The repertoire was sequenced with immunoSEQ multiplex PCR; TCRdb's copy has only in-frame clones and lacks some. The sample holds about 34,000 clones, about 91% seen once. The CDR3 is 17 amino acids. Germline V gene sequence: CDR1 SGHTA, CDR2 FQGNSA. V gave up 5 bases and J gave up 6 bases; unmatched junction bases: 14. This clonotype was obtained from a woman older than 75 with acute or convalescent COVID-19. Sequences were obtained from peripheral blood. The V and J genes are TRBV7-2 and TRBJ2-1; TRBD2 aligns across 9 bases. CDR3 DNA: TGTGCCAGCAGCCCCCGAGTGCGGGGGGGGCCGGGCAATGAGCAGTTCTTC. Its protein product is CASSPRVRGGPGNEQFF.